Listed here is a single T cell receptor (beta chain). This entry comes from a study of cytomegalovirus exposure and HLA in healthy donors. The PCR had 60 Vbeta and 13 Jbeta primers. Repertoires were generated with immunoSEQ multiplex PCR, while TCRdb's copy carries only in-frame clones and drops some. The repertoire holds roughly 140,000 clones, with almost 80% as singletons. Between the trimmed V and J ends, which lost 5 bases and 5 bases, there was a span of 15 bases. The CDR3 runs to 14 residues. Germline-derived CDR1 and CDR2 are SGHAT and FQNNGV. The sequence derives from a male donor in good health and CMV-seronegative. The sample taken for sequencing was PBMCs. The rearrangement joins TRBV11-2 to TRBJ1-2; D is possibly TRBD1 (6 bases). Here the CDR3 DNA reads TGTGCCAGCAGCCGGGGGCGGGGAGGGTATGGCTACACCTTC. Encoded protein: CASSRGRGGYGYTF.